This T cell receptor beta chain was recorded in a study of PD-L1 blockade in urothelial cancer. Study as a whole: Patients arrived having already received 0 to 3 prior chemotherapy regimens.

Study-wide points: By 3 weeks, tumor-associated blood clones had expanded more in durable-benefit patients.

As concerns this clone: Its target is unknown. The identical CDR3 is also encoded by other nucleotide sequences in the sample.

Each patient supplied 1 to 8 pretreatment and on-treatment samples. Repertoires were generated with immunoSEQ multiplex PCR, while TCRdb's copy carries only in-frame clones and drops some. Altogether about 69,000 clones are present, roughly nine tenths being singletons, with the ten largest covering around 3.5%. V lost 0 bases and J 7 bases, leaving 12 bases between the germline ends. CDR3 length: 14 residues. Germline loops: CDR1 LGHNA, CDR2 YSLEER. This TCR was recovered from a man in his sixties with urothelial cancer. This chain links TRBV4-3 with TRBJ2-5; possible D gene TRBD1, 6 bases. This specimen consisted of PBMCs, obtained around atezolizumab (anti-PD-L1) treatment. CDR3 sequence reads: CASSQDRQVGTQYF. DNA for the CDR3: TGCGCCAGCAGCCAAGATCGACAGGTGGGGACCCAGTACTTC.